These 20 T cell receptor beta chains were all obtained from the same sample, sequenced in a study of cytomegalovirus exposure and HLA in healthy donors. 60 Vbeta and 13 Jbeta primers were used in PCR. Using immunoSEQ multiplex PCR, the repertoire was profiled, and TCRdb retains in-frame clones only, with some absent. The sample lists 150,000 to 200,000 clones, around four fifths occurring once. The sequencing sample was made of PBMCs. These receptors all stem from a man aged 18 to 29 in good health and CMV-seropositive.

This CDR3 reads CSVDGREGGYGYTF. Written as DNA, the CDR3 is TGCAGCGTTGACGGAAGGGAGGGAGGCTATGGCTACACCTTC. The chain is built from TRBV29-1 and TRBJ1-2; no firm D call. This CDR3 contains 14 residues. Germline CDR1 is SQVTM and CDR2 is ANQGSEA. V lost 3 bases and J lost 4, with 15 bases in between.

The chain recombines TRBV28 with TRBJ1-1; D call uncertain. Trimming took 5 bases from V and 2 from J, leaving 12 bases between them. The CDR3 covers 14 residues. Germline V gene data show CDR1 as MDHEN and CDR2 as SYDVKM. The CDR3 spells CASSPLVANTEAFF. The CDR3 coding sequence is TGTGCCAGCAGTCCCCTGGTAGCAAACACTGAAGCTTTCTTT. The full variable domain, completed using reference TRBV28 and TRBJ1-1, is DVKVTQSSRYLVKRTGEKVFLECVQDMDHENMFWYRQDPGLGLRLIYFSYDVKMKEKGDIPEGYSVSREKKERFSLILESASTNQTSMYLCASSPLVANTEAFFGQGTRLTVV.

This clone was detected a few times. The chain joins TRBV2 to TRBJ2-1; tentatively, D is TRBD2 (6 bases). Germline assignment: CDR1 SNHLY and CDR2 FYNNEI. Trimming pared 8 bases from V and 8 bases from J, leaving 13 bases between. The CDR3 loop spans 12 amino acids. CDR3 loop: CASHPGADEQFF. In nucleotides, the CDR3 is TGTGCCAGCCATCCGGGAGCGGATGAGCAGTTCTTC.

The chain is built from TRBV10-1 and TRBJ2-2, with 7 bases lining up with TRBD1. The junction had 6 bases not matched to a gene; V was cut back by 5 bases and J by 3 bases. CDR1 WNHNN and CDR2 SYGVQD come from the germline V gene (reference sequence). The CDR3 length is 15 residues. The CDR3 loop is CASSRQGVDTGELFF. CDR3 nucleotides: TGCGCCAGCAGTCGTCAGGGGGTGGACACCGGGGAGCTGTTTTTT.

This clone occurred a few times. The chain uses TRBV4-3 and TRBJ2-1; no firm D call. The CDR3 has 16 amino acids. Germline V gene sequence: CDR1 LGHNA, CDR2 YSLEER. V shed 0 bases and J shed 2 bases, with 11 bases lying between them. CDR3 nucleotide sequence: TGCGCCAGCAGCCAAGAAGGAGTAAATACCTACAATGAGCAGTTCTTC. It codes for CASSQEGVNTYNEQFF.

CDR3 sequence reads: CASSYGASADNEQFF. The CDR3 DNA sequence: TGTGCCAGCAGTTACGGGGCTAGCGCCGACAATGAGCAGTTCTTC. This sequence joins TRBV6-5 and TRBJ2-1; D is perhaps TRBD2 (6 bases). CDR3 length: 15 amino acids. From germline, CDR1 is MNHEY and CDR2 SVGAGI. V was clipped by 2 bases and J by 5 bases, with 13 bases between them.

V is TRBV10-3 and J is TRBJ1-2; D is undetermined. The CDR3 is 13 amino acids. The ends were cut back, 3 bases at V and 3 bases at J, with 8 bases in the middle. The germline CDR1 and CDR2 sequences are ENHRY and SYGVKD. CDR3 in amino acids: CAISETGDYGYTF. DNA for the CDR3: TGTGCCATCAGTGAAACGGGAGACTATGGCTACACCTTC.

The genes are TRBV5-6 and TRBJ1-5; tentative D call: TRBD1 (6 bases). V lost 3 bases, J lost 6 bases, and 16 bases lay in between. From germline, CDR1 is SGHDT and CDR2 YYEEEE. This CDR3 is 15 amino acids long. The CDR3 region is CASSSSRTAGQPQHF. DNA of the CDR3: TGTGCCAGCAGCTCGAGTCGGACAGCCGGTCAGCCCCAGCATTTT. Combining the CDR3 with reference TRBV5-6 and TRBJ1-5 gives the whole variable domain DAGVTQSPTHLIKTRGQQVTLRCSPKSGHDTVSWYQQALGQGPQFIFQYYEEEERQRGNFPDRFSGHQFPNYSSELNVNALLLGDSALYLCASSSSRTAGQPQHFGDGTRLSIL.

CDR3 loop: CATAYRDVALPSYGYTF. The CDR3 DNA reads TGTGCCACGGCTTACAGGGACGTCGCTCTCCCGTCCTATGGCTACACCTTC. The chain links TRBV7-8 to TRBJ1-2; weak D call: TRBD1 (6 bases). This CDR3 spans 17 amino acids. V was clipped by 10 bases and J by 4 bases, with 28 bases between them. CDR1 and CDR2 (germline): SGHVS, FQNEAQ.

This clone turned up a few times. Different DNA sequences within this sample yield the same CDR3. The V call is TRBV29-1, the J call TRBJ1-1, with 7 bases fitting TRBD1. Germline loops: CDR1 SQVTM, CDR2 ANQGSEA. The CDR3 is 12 residues long. V trimming: 7 bases; J trimming: 0 bases; junction bases outside the gene matches: 2. The CDR3 here is CSAGQMNTEAFF. In DNA form, the CDR3 reads TGCAGCGCGGGACAGATGAACACTGAAGCTTTCTTT.

The rearrangement links TRBV6-1 to TRBJ1-1, with 8 nucleotides matching TRBD1. The germline V gene encodes CDR1 MNHNS and CDR2 SASEGT. The CDR3 has 14 residues. The trim removed 6 bases at V and 0 bases at J, leaving 3 bases unmatched. CDR3 region: CASRRQGLNTEAFF. The CDR3 DNA sequence: TGTGCCAGCAGGAGACAGGGGTTGAACACTGAAGCTTTCTTT.

The J gene is TRBJ2-5, the V gene TRBV4-3; TRBD2 agrees at 13 bases. The J call may be mistaken, given a closer DNA end match to TRBJ2-7. The CDR3 has 16 residues. Germline V CDR1 and CDR2: LGHNA, YSLEER. CDR3 protein: CASSPARGLAGDEQYF. The CDR3 bases are TGCGCCAGCAGCCCGGCCCGTGGACTAGCGGGAGACGAGCAGTACTTC.

The chain carries TRBV12-5 and TRBJ1-2, with D hard to call. The V end was cut by 6 bases, the J end by 8 bases, with 16 bases between. The CDR3 runs 13 residues. Germline values: CDR1 LGHNT, CDR2 FRNRAP. The CDR3 coding sequence is TGTGCTAGTGGCGCACCGGGTCCGTTCGGCTACACCTTC. Translated, it gives CASGAPGPFGYTF.

This chain links TRBV7-2 with TRBJ1-1; 7 positions agree with TRBD1. Per the germline V gene, CDR1 is SGHTA and CDR2 is FQGNSA. This CDR3 contains 14 residues. V trimming: 0 bases; J trimming: 10 bases; junction bases outside the gene matches: 8. The CDR3 loop reads CASSLASHRGSAFF. The CDR3 DNA sequence: TGTGCCAGCAGCTTAGCGAGTCACAGGGGCTCAGCTTTCTTT. Full variable domain (missing parts from reference TRBV7-2 and TRBJ1-1): GAGVSQSPSNKVTEKGKDVELRCDPISGHTALYWYRQSLGQGLEFLIYFQGNSAPDKSGLPSDRFSAERTGGSVSTLTIQRTQQEDSAVYLCASSLASHRGSAFFGQGTRLTVV.

The rearrangement joins TRBV7-6 to TRBJ2-3; unclear D gene. This CDR3 is built from 13 residues. Germline loops: CDR1 SGHVS, CDR2 FNYEAQ. With 0 bases removed from V and 7 bases from J, the gap between germline ends came to 8 bases. CDR3 DNA: TGTGCCAGCAGCTTAGCGGCGGCCTATACGCAGTATTTT. It translates to CASSLAAAYTQYF.

This clone was detected a few times. J is TRBJ2-3 and V is TRBV18; no definite D call. Germline CDR1 is KGHSH and CDR2 is LQKENI. This CDR3 has 15 residues. With 0 bases removed from V and 2 bases from J, the gap between germline ends came to 9 bases. The CDR3 region is CASSPPSETTDTQYF. CDR3 DNA sequence: TGTGCCAGCTCACCACCGTCAGAAACCACAGATACGCAGTATTTT.

The chain combines TRBV29-1 with TRBJ1-2; D is possibly TRBD1 (6 bases). Germline values: CDR1 SQVTM, CDR2 ANQGSEA. V lost 2 bases and J lost 4, with 14 bases in between. The CDR3 has 14 amino acids. The CDR3 coding sequence is TGCAGCGTTGAATCTCCAGGGGACGTCTATGGCTACACCTTC. Its translation: CSVESPGDVYGYTF.

The chain is built from TRBV7-9 and TRBJ1-1, with no clear D. CDR1 and CDR2 (germline): SEHNR, FQNEAQ (reference sequence). Trimming shortened V by 5 bases and J by 4 bases, and 20 bases separated the two germline ends. This CDR3 has 16 residues. The CDR3: CASSHQSGSGGTEAFF. The DNA of the CDR3 is TGTGCCAGCAGCCACCAAAGCGGGTCGGGAGGCACTGAAGCTTTCTTT.

V usage is TRBV6-5 and J usage is TRBJ2-7; tentatively, D is TRBD2 (5 bases). Germline loops: CDR1 MNHEY, CDR2 SVGAGI. Trimming removed 2 bases at V and 2 bases at J, with 10 bases between. CDR3 length: 14 residues. The CDR3 protein is CASSYRGLPYEQYF. In nucleotides, the CDR3 is TGTGCCAGCAGTTACCGCGGGTTGCCCTACGAGCAGTACTTC.

This clone was seen only a few times. The chain joins TRBV28 to TRBJ2-1; 8 nucleotides line up with TRBD2. V lost 7 bases, J lost 1 base, and 6 bases stayed unmatched. The CDR3 covers 15 residues. From germline, CDR1 is MDHEN and CDR2 SYDVKM. The CDR3 here is CASNKVAGSYNEQFF. CDR3 bases: TGTGCCAGCAATAAAGTAGCGGGGTCCTACAATGAGCAGTTCTTC.